The T cell receptor beta chain under discussion was sequenced for a study of control samples from healthy donors and cancer patients. The CDR3 totals 15 residues. V dropped 6 bases and J dropped 6; count of bases not matched to a gene: 7. CDR1 and CDR2 from the germline V gene are MNHEY and SMNVEV (reference sequence). TCRdb keeps only in-frame clones here, not all; method: immunoSEQ multiplex PCR. The data show 170,000 or so clones, with approximately 94% seen just once and 1.3% to 1.5% held by the top ten. This clonotype was sampled from a woman under 30 in good health. The sequenced sample was blood. This rearrangement joins TRBV27 to TRBJ2-1; 11 positions agree with TRBD2. Written as DNA, the CDR3 is TGTGCCAGCAGCCAAACTAGCGGGGGTATCAATGAGCAGTTCTTC. This translates into CASSQTSGGINEQFF.